Each of the 26 T cell receptor beta chains below was sequenced from the same sample in a study of cytomegalovirus exposure and HLA in healthy donors. This PCR relied on a set of 60 Vbeta primers and 13 Jbeta primers. TCRdb's copy holds only in-frame clones and misses some; the assay was immunoSEQ multiplex PCR. The top ten hold over 1.2% of the sample, which has some 130,000 clones, approximately 82% seen once. Sequencing used PBMCs. Receptors originate from a female donor in good health and CMV-seronegative.

The V and J genes are TRBV6-1 and TRBJ2-7, with 10 bases fitting TRBD2. This CDR3 has 14 residues. V gave up 4 bases and J gave up 5 bases; unmatched junction bases: 5. Germline loops: CDR1 MNHNS, CDR2 SASEGT. The CDR3 spells CASSGAGGYNEQYF. The DNA of the CDR3 is TGTGCCAGCAGTGGAGCGGGAGGGTATAACGAGCAGTACTTC.

The chain recombines TRBV28 with TRBJ1-2; 7 bases line up with TRBD1. The CDR3 is made up of 14 amino acids. CDR1 is MDHEN and CDR2 is SYDVKM in the germline V gene. V trimming: 3 bases; J trimming: 2 bases; junction bases outside the gene matches: 3. The CDR3 loop is CASSFEGGNYGYTF. CDR3 nucleotides: TGTGCCAGCAGTTTCGAAGGGGGCAACTATGGCTACACCTTC.

The genes are TRBV6-6 and TRBJ1-1; weak D call: TRBD1 (5 bases). Trimming pared 5 bases from V and 0 bases from J, leaving 10 bases between. The germline V gene encodes CDR1 MNHNY and CDR2 SVGAGI (reference sequence). This CDR3 has 14 residues. The DNA for the CDR3 is TGTGCCAGCAGTCCCGCGGGGCTGAACACTGAAGCTTTCTTT. Encoded protein: CASSPAGLNTEAFF.

This clone showed up just a few times. V and J are TRBV30 and TRBJ2-1, with D unclear. The CDR3 has 11 residues. Trimming shortened V by 7 bases and J by 4 bases, and 8 bases separated the two germline ends. Germline loops: CDR1 GTSNPN, CDR2 SVGIG (reference sequence). CDR3 protein: CASSTYNEQFF. CDR3 nucleotides: TGTGCCTCCTCTACTTACAATGAGCAGTTCTTC.

The V and J genes are TRBV11-2 and TRBJ1-1; maybe TRBD1 (5 bases). There are 13 residues in the CDR3. CDR1 and CDR2 (germline): SGHAT, FQNNGV. The V gene lost 6 bases and the J gene lost 8 bases, with 16 bases spanning the gap. The CDR3, as DNA: TGTGCCAGCAGTTCCTGGTTGGAGGGGGAAGCTTTCTTT. It is translated as CASSSWLEGEAFF.

The chain links TRBV11-2 to TRBJ1-3, with 8 positions matching TRBD1. The V segment lost 1 base and the J segment 2 bases; nucleotides outside the gene matches: 1. The germline CDR1 and CDR2 sequences are SGHAT and FQNNGV. The CDR3 contains 15 residues. The CDR3 DNA sequence: TGTGCCAGCAGCTTAGGGACAGGGACTGGAAACACCATATATTTT. Its protein product is CASSLGTGTGNTIYF.

This clone showed up just a few times. The rearrangement joins TRBV4-3 to TRBJ2-4; 9 nucleotides line up with TRBD1. The trim removed 0 bases at V and 15 bases at J, leaving 9 bases unmatched. The germline V gene has CDR1 LGHNA and CDR2 YSLEER. The CDR3 loop spans 14 amino acids. CDR3 in DNA: TGCGCCAGCAGCCAAGAAGTCGACAGGGGGAGAAGGTACTTC. As protein: CASSQEVDRGRRYF.

Here the CDR3 reads CASSILTRGKKRTQHF. The CDR3 DNA reads as TGTGCCAGTAGTATATTGACGAGGGGGAAAAAAAGGACCCAGCATTTT. This chain joins TRBV19 and TRBJ1-5, with D possibly matching TRBD1 (6 bases). Trimming took off 2 bases at V and 11 bases at J, with 22 bases between the two ends. Looked up from germline, CDR1 is LNHDA and CDR2 is SQIVND (reference sequence). The CDR3 extends over 16 amino acids.

The gene calls are TRBV6-1 and TRBJ1-5; 9 bases fit TRBD1. Trimming removed 6 bases from V and 5 bases from J; junction bases left unmatched: 8. The length of the CDR3 is 15 residues. Germline V gene sequence: CDR1 MNHNS, CDR2 SASEGT. In DNA, the CDR3 is TGTGCCAGCAGCGTCGGACAGGGGAGCCATCAGCCCCAGCATTTT. Translating gives CASSVGQGSHQPQHF.

V and J are TRBV7-2 and TRBJ1-1; D not certain. The V end was cut by 2 bases, the J end by 4 bases, with 11 bases between. The germline gives CDR1 SGHTA, CDR2 FQGNSA. This CDR3 region has 14 residues. The CDR3 nucleotides are TGTGCCAGCAGCTTACTGACCCCGGGCACTGAAGCTTTCTTT. Amino acids: CASSLLTPGTEAFF.

This clone came up once. The chain uses TRBV28 and TRBJ1-2; TRBD1 aligns across 9 bases. The CDR3 contains 17 residues. V lost 3 bases, J lost 0 bases, and 8 bases stayed unmatched. The germline gives CDR1 MDHEN, CDR2 SYDVKM. This chain's CDR3 is CASSFGTGLMSNYGYTF. The DNA for the CDR3 is TGTGCCAGCAGTTTCGGGACAGGGCTCATGTCTAACTATGGCTACACCTTC.

The chain recombines TRBV10-2 with TRBJ2-7; maybe TRBD2 (6 bases). This CDR3 has 17 residues. Looked up from germline, CDR1 is WSHSY and CDR2 is SAAADI. V was clipped by 8 bases and J by 2 bases, with 25 bases between them. The CDR3 loop is CASWGRQHGTVAYEQYF. The DNA for the CDR3 is TGCGCCAGCTGGGGTCGGCAACACGGGACTGTAGCCTACGAGCAGTACTTC.

This clone was observed a handful of times. The gene calls are TRBV5-4 and TRBJ2-3; 8 positions match TRBD2. CDR3 length: 15 amino acids. Germline V lookup: CDR1 SGHNT, CDR2 YYREEE (reference sequence). Unmatched junction bases numbered 5, after V lost 3 bases and J lost 2 bases. The CDR3 here is CASSSLAGLTDTQYF. In DNA, the CDR3 is TGTGCCAGCAGCTCCTTAGCGGGACTCACAGATACGCAGTATTTT. Combining the CDR3 with reference TRBV5-4 and TRBJ2-3 gives the whole variable domain ETGVTQSPTHLIKTRGQQVTLRCSSQSGHNTVSWYQQALGQGPQFIFQYYREEENGRGNFPPRFSGLQFPNYSSELNVNALELDDSALYLCASSSLAGLTDTQYFGPGTRLTVL.

The chain recombines TRBV4-1 with TRBJ1-3, with D perhaps TRBD1 (6 bases). This CDR3 contains 15 residues. Germline assignment: CDR1 MGHRA and CDR2 YSYEKL. V shed 6 bases and J shed 0 bases, with 12 bases lying between them. The CDR3 DNA follows: TGCGCCAGCAGGCCGAACAGGGCCTCTGGAAACACCATATATTTT. Protein: CASRPNRASGNTIYF.

The chain employs TRBV30 and TRBJ2-7; no clear D. This CDR3 is built from 14 residues. Trimming cost V 0 bases and J 0 bases, with 9 bases left between them. Per germline, CDR1 GTSNPN and CDR2 SVGIG (reference sequence). The CDR3 loop reads CAWSVGSYSYEQYF. Here the CDR3 DNA reads TGTGCCTGGAGTGTGGGCAGCTACTCCTACGAGCAGTACTTC. Supplemented by reference TRBV30 and TRBJ2-7, the full variable domain reads SQTIHQWPATLVQPVGSPLSLECTVEGTSNPNLYWYRQAAGRGLQLLFYSVGIGQISSEVPQNLSASRPQDRQFILSSKKLLLSDSGFYLCAWSVGSYSYEQYFGPGTRLTVT.

V usage is TRBV7-2 and J usage is TRBJ1-4; 8 bases line up with TRBD1. The CDR3 runs to 15 residues. Germline values: CDR1 SGHTA, CDR2 FQGNSA. Trimming took 5 bases from V and 0 from J; bases not matched to a gene: 2. Written as DNA, the CDR3 is TGTGCCAGCAGCCCACAGGGGGCAACTAATGAAAAACTGTTTTTT. This encodes CASSPQGATNEKLFF.

This clone appeared once. This rearrangement joins TRBV7-3 to TRBJ2-7, with TRBD1 as a possible D gene (7 bases). CDR3 size: 12 residues. CDR1 and CDR2 from the germline V gene are SGHTA and FQGTGA. The V end was cut by 4 bases, the J end by 5 bases, with 9 bases between. The DNA for the CDR3 is TGTGCCAGCAGCTCAGGGGGGCACGAGCAGTACTTC. Translated, it gives CASSSGGHEQYF. The full variable domain, its missing parts supplied by reference TRBV7-3 and TRBJ2-7, is GAGVSQTPSNKVTEKGKYVELRCDPISGHTALYWYRQSLGQGPEFLIYFQGTGAADDSGLPNDRFFAVRPEGSVSTLKIQRTERGDSAVYLCASSSGGHEQYFGPGTRLTVT.

The rearrangement joins TRBV6-6 to TRBJ1-4; 9 nucleotides match TRBD1. Unmatched junction bases numbered 2, after V lost 10 bases and J lost 5 bases. This CDR3 has 12 amino acids. The germline gives CDR1 MNHNY, CDR2 SVGAGI (reference sequence). The CDR3 loop is CATGTGNEKLFF. As DNA, the CDR3 is TGTGCCACAGGGACAGGGAATGAAAAACTGTTTTTT.

J is TRBJ2-7 and V is TRBV7-9; possibly TRBD2 for D (5 bases). With 5 bases removed from V and 3 bases from J, the gap between germline ends came to 11 bases. The germline V gene has CDR1 SEHNR and CDR2 FQNEAQ (reference sequence). The CDR3 extends over 13 amino acids. CDR3 sequence reads: CASSLDEGYEQYF. In DNA, the CDR3 is TGTGCCAGCAGCCTGGACGAGGGCTACGAGCAGTACTTC.

CDR3 in amino acids: CASRAQGGWVGEQYF. The CDR3 DNA sequence: TGTGCCAGCAGGGCACAGGGTGGGTGGGTAGGCGAGCAGTACTTC. This chain links TRBV2 with TRBJ2-7; weak D call: TRBD1 (6 bases). Trimming removed 6 bases at V and 6 bases at J, with 21 bases between. This CDR3 region has 15 residues. In germline, CDR1 is SNHLY, CDR2 FYNNEI.

The chain is built from TRBV5-5 and TRBJ1-2, with 10 bases identical to TRBD1. This CDR3 is 18 amino acids long. Germline V CDR1 and CDR2: SGHKS, YYEKEE (reference sequence). J gave up 3 bases and V 4 bases, and 15 bases lay outside the gene matches. The CDR3: CASSPTSTGGSKYYGYTF. In DNA form, the CDR3 reads TGTGCCAGCAGCCCGACTTCGACAGGGGGCTCCAAATACTATGGCTACACCTTC.

The rearrangement joins TRBV7-2 to TRBJ1-3, with D maybe TRBD1 (5 bases). CDR1 is SGHTA, CDR2 FQGNSA, per germline. V lost 2 bases and J lost 0, with 14 bases in between. The CDR3 length is 17 residues. The CDR3 DNA reads TGTGCCAGCAGCTTATCCAGACAGCCGCACTCTGGAAACACCATATATTTT. Its translation is CASSLSRQPHSGNTIYF.

The chain couples TRBV18 to TRBJ2-5; D gene uncertain. Germline CDR1 is KGHSH and CDR2 is LQKENI. The CDR3 length is 13 residues. Trimming shortened V by 3 bases and J by 1 base, and 6 bases separated the two germline ends. The CDR3 nucleotides read TGTGCCAGCTCACCCTCTTCCCAAGAGACCCAGTACTTC. It specifies CASSPSSQETQYF.

The sample holds one count of this clone. The chain has TRBV19 and TRBJ2-4; TRBD1 agrees at 7 bases. Losses at the gene ends were 3 bases for V and 1 base for J; bases not matched to a gene: 6. The CDR3 consists of 16 residues. Germline V gene lookup returns CDR1 LNHDA and CDR2 SQIVND (reference sequence). The CDR3 region is CASSITGVFAKNIQYF. CDR3 nucleotide sequence: TGTGCCAGTAGTATTACAGGGGTTTTCGCCAAAAACATTCAGTACTTC.

The chain is built from TRBV30 and TRBJ2-3; D not certain. Germline V gives CDR1 GTSNPN, CDR2 SVGIG (reference sequence). V was clipped by 7 bases and J by 5 bases, with 19 bases between them. The CDR3 consists of 14 residues. CDR3 DNA: TGTGCCTTCTCTCCCTTTGCGTACAGAGATACGCAGTATTTT. Amino acid sequence: CAFSPFAYRDTQYF.

The genes are TRBV4-3 and TRBJ1-4; D is uncertain. Germline V gene lookup returns CDR1 LGHNA and CDR2 YSLEER. Trimming left V 6 bases short and J 10 bases short, with 12 bases between. CDR3 length: 12 amino acids. CDR3 nucleotide sequence: TGCGCCAGCAGAGCCGCGGGCGGAAAACTGTTTTTT. Its translation: CASRAAGGKLFF.